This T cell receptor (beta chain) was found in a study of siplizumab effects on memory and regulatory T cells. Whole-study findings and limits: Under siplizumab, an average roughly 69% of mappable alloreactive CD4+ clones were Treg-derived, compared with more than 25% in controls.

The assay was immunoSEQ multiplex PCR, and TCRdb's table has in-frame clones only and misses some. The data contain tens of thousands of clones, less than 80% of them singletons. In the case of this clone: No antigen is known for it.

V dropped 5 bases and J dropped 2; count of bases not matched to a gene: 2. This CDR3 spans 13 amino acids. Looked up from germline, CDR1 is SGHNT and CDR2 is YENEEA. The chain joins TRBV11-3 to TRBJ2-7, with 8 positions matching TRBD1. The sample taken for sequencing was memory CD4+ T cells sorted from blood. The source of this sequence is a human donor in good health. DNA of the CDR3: TGTGCCAGCAGCGCGGGACAGGCCTACGAGCAGTACTTC. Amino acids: CASSAGQAYEQYF.